The entry below describes one T cell receptor beta chain. TCRdb re-called the RT-PCR reads through MiXCR, storing one row per CDR3 protein. Among some 850,000 distinct CDR3 sequences listed, approximately 17% were seen once. The data belong to a study of response to subunit inactivated influenza vaccine. This CDR3 comprises 13 residues. V was shortened by 7 bases and J by 7 bases, with 16 bases between the two germline ends. This chain joins TRBV12-3 or TRBV12-4 and TRBJ2-5; D not resolved. This clonotype was obtained from a middle-aged man who received an inactivated influenza vaccine. Sequencing was performed on PBMCs from blood, taken around 5 days after vaccination. The DNA of the CDR3 is TGTGCCAGCACCCTTGCCCCTCCAGGGACCCAGTACTTC. It codes for CASTLAPPGTQYF.